This TCR beta chain comes out of a study of OX40 agonist ivuxolimab in advanced cancers. Study-wide background: Patients were dosed with the agonistic anti-OX40 (CD134) antibody ivuxolimab. The dose of intravenous ivuxolimab that patients received every 2 weeks ranged from 0.01 to 10 mg/kg. It was permissible to have had prior anti-PD-1, anti-PD-L1 or anti-CTLA-4 therapy, and less than 45% had some. Study conclusions and caveats: Expanded clones belonging to CD8+ T cells outnumbered, on average, those of CD4+.

TCRdb's table, derived via immunoSEQ multiplex PCR, lists solely in-frame clones and lacks some. The table includes around 73,000 clones, about nine tenths detected once. This clone showed up just once. Its cognate antigen is unknown. Per germline, CDR1 SGHNT and CDR2 YYREEE (reference sequence). The V gene lost 0 bases and the J gene lost 7 bases, with 13 bases spanning the gap. The CDR3 contains 15 residues. This chain joins TRBV5-4 and TRBJ2-2; D not resolved. This receptor was taken from an adult with an advanced solid tumor such as melanoma, head and neck, liver or kidney cancer. The sample here was CD4+ or CD8+ T cells sorted from blood, taken in a trial of the OX40 agonist ivuxolimab. CDR3 DNA: TGTGCCAGCAGCTTGGAGTCAGAGGTGCGCGGGGAGCTGTTTTTT. This gives the protein CASSLESEVRGELFF.